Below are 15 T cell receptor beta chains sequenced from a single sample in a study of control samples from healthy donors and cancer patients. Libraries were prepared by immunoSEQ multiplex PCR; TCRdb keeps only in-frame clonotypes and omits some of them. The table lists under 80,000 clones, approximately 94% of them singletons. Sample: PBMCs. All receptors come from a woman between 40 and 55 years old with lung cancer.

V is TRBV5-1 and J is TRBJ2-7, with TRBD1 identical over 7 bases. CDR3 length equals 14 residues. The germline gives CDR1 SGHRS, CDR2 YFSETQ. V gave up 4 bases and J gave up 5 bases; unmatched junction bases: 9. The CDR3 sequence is CASSPDRAGDEQYF. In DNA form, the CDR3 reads TGCGCCAGCAGCCCCGACAGGGCTGGGGACGAGCAGTACTTC.

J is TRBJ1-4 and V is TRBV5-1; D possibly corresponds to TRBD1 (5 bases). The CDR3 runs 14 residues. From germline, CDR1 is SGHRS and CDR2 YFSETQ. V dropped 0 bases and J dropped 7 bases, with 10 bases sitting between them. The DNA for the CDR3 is TGCGCCAGCAGCTTGGAGGGGCATCGTGAAAAACTGTTTTTT. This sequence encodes CASSLEGHREKLFF.

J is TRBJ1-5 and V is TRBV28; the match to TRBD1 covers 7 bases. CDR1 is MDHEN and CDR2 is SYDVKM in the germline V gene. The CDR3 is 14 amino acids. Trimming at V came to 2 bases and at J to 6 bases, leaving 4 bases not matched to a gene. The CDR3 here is CASSLDRASQPQHF. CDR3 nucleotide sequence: TGTGCCAGCAGTTTAGACAGGGCTAGTCAGCCCCAGCATTTT.

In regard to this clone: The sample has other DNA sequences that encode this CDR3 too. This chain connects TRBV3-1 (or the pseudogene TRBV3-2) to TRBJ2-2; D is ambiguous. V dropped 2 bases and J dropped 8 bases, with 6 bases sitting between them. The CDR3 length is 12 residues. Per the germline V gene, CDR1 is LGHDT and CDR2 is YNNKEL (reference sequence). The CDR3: CASSQSTGELFF. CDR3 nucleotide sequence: TGTGCCAGCAGCCAATCCACTGGGGAGCTGTTTTTT.

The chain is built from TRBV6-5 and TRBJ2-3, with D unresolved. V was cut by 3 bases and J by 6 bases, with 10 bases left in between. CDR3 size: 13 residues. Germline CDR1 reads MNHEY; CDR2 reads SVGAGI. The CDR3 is CASSYLLSDTQYF. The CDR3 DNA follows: TGTGCCAGCAGTTATTTGCTAAGTGATACGCAGTATTTT.

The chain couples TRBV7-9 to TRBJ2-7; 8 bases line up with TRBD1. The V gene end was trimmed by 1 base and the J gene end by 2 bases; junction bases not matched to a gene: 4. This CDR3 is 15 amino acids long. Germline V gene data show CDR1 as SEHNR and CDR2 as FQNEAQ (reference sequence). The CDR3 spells CASSLDTGGPYEQYF. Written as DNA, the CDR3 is TGTGCCAGCAGCTTAGATACAGGGGGACCCTACGAGCAGTACTTC.

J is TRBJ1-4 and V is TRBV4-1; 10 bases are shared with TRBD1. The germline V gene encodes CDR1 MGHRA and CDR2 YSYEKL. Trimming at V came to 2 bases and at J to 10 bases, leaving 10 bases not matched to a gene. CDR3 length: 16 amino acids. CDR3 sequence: CASSQPSGQGTGKLFF. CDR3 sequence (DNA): TGCGCCAGCAGCCAACCATCGGGACAGGGGACAGGAAAACTGTTTTTT.

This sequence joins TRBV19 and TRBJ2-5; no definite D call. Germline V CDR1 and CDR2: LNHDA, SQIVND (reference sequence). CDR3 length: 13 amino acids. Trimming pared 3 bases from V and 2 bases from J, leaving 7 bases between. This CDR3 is CASSIWAQETQYF. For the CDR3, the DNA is TGTGCCAGTAGTATCTGGGCACAAGAGACCCAGTACTTC.

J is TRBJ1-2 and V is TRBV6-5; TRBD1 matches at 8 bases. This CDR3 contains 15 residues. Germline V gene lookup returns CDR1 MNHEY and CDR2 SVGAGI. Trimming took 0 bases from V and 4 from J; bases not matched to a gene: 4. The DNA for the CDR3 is TGTGCCAGCAGTTACTCGGCAGGGGGCGTCTATGGCTACACCTTC. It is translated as CASSYSAGGVYGYTF.

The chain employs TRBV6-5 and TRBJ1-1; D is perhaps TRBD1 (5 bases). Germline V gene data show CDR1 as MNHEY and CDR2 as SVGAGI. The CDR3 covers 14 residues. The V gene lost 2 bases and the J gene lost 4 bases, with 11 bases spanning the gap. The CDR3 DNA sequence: TGTGCCAGCAGTTACAGGGGTTGGGGCACTGAAGCTTTCTTT. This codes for CASSYRGWGTEAFF.

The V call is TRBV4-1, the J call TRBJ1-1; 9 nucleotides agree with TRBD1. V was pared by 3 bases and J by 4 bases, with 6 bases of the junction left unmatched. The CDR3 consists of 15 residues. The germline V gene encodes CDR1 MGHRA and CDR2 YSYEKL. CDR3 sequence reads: CASSHPGQGFTEAFF. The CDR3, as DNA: TGCGCCAGCAGCCATCCGGGACAGGGATTCACTGAAGCTTTCTTT.

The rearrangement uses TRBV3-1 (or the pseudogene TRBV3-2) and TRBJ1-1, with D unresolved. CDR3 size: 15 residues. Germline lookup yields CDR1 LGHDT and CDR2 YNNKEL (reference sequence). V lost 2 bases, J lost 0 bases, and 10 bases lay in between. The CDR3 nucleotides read TGTGCCAGCAGCCAACTCCGTAAATTGAACACTGAAGCTTTCTTT. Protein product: CASSQLRKLNTEAFF.

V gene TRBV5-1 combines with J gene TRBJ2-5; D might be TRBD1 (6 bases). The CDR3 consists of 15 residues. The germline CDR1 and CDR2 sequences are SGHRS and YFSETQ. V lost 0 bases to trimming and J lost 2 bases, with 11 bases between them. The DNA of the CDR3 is TGCGCCAGCAGCTTGGGGGGGACACCACAAGAGACCCAGTACTTC. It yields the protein CASSLGGTPQETQYF.

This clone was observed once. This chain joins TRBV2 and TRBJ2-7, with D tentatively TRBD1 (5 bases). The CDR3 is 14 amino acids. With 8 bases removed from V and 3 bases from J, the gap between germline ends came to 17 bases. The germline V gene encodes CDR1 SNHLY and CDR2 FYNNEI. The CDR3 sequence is CASHLAGLGYEQYF. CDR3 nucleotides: TGTGCCAGCCATTTGGCAGGGTTAGGCTACGAGCAGTACTTC.

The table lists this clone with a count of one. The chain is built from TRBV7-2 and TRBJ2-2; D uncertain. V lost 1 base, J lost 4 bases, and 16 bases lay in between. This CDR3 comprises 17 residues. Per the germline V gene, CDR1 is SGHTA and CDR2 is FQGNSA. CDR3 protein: CASSLGGPRRSTGELFF. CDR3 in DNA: TGTGCCAGCAGCTTAGGGGGTCCCCGTAGGAGCACCGGGGAGCTGTTTTTT. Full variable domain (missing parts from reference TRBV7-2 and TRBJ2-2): GAGVSQSPSNKVTEKGKDVELRCDPISGHTALYWYRQSLGQGLEFLIYFQGNSAPDKSGLPSDRFSAERTGGSVSTLTIQRTQQEDSAVYLCASSLGGPRRSTGELFFGEGSRLTVL.